This T cell receptor (beta chain) was recovered during a study of blood T cell repertoires in COVID-19. The trim removed 0 bases at V and 2 bases at J, leaving 6 bases unmatched. CDR3 length equals 17 residues. Germline-derived CDR1 and CDR2 are LNHNV and YYDKDF (reference sequence). This clone was seen more than once but under ten times. TCRdb's copy holds only in-frame clones and misses some; the assay was immunoSEQ multiplex PCR. The sample includes approximately 140,000 clones, roughly 78% seen only once; the top ten take approximately 3.6%. Sequenced sample: peripheral blood. The chain recombines TRBV15 with TRBJ2-2, with TRBD2 matching 7 bases. The sequence was collected from a man between 60 and 75 years old with acute or convalescent COVID-19. The CDR3 reads CATSREGGSENTGELFF. The CDR3 DNA reads TGTGCCACCAGCAGAGAGGGCGGGAGCGAAAACACCGGGGAGCTGTTTTTT. The variable domain in full, with the rest retrieved from reference TRBV15 and TRBJ2-2, is DAMVIQNPRYQVTQFGKPVTLSCSQTLNHNVMYWYQQKSSQAPKLLFHYYDKDFNNEADTPDNFQSRRPNTSFCFLDIRSPGLGDTAMYLCATSREGGSENTGELFFGEGSRLTVL.